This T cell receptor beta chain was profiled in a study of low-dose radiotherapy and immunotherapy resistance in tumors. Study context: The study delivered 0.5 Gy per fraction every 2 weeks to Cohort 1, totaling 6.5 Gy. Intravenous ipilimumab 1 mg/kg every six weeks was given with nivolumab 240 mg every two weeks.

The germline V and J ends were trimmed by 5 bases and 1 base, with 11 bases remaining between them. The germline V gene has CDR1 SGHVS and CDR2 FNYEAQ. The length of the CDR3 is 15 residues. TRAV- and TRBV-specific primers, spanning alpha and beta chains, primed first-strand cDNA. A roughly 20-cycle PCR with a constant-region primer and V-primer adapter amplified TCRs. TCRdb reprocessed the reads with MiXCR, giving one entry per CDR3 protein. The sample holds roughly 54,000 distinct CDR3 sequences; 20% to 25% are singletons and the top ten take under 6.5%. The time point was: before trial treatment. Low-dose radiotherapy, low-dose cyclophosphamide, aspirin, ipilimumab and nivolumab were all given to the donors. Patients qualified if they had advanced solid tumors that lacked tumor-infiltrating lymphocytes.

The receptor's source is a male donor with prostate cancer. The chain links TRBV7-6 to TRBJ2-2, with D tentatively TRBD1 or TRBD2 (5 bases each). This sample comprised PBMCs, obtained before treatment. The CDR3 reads CASSPGTENTGELFF. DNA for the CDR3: TGTGCCAGCAGCCCCGGGACGGAGAACACCGGGGAGCTGTTTTTT. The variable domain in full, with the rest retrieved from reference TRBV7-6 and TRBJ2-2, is GAGVSQSPRYKVTKRGQDVALRCDPISGHVSLYWYRQALGQGPEFLTYFNYEAQQDKSGLPNDRFSAERPEGSISTLTIQRTEQRDSAMYRCASSPGTENTGELFFGEGSRLTVL.